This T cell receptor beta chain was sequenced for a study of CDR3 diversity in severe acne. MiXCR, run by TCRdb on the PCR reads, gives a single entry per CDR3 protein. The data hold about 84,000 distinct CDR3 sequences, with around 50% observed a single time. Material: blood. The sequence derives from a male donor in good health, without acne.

CDR3 DNA sequence: TGTGCCAGTCACAGGAACTATGGCTACACCTTC. It encodes CASHRNYGYTF. The rearrangement joins TRBV19 to TRBJ1-2; maybe TRBD1 (5 bases). Germline CDR1 LNHDA, CDR2 SQIVND (reference sequence). The CDR3 is 11 amino acids. The V gene lost 8 bases and the J gene lost 2 bases, with 6 bases spanning the gap.